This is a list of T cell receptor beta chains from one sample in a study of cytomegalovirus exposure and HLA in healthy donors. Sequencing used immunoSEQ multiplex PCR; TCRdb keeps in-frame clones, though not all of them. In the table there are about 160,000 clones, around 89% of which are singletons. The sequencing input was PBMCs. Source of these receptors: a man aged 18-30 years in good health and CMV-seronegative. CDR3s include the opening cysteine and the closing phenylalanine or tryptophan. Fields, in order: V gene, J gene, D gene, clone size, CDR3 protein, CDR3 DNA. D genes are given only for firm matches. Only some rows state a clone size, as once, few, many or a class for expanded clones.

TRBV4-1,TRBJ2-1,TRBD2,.,CASSQELAEYYNEQFF,TGCGCCAGCAGCCAAGAACTAGCGGAGTACTACAATGAGCAGTTCTTC
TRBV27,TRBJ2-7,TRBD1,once,CASSFPGQGNEQYF,TGTGCCAGCAGTTTTCCCGGACAGGGGAACGAGCAGTACTTC
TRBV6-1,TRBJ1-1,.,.,CASSAWTDNTEAFF,TGTGCCAGCAGTGCCTGGACAGATAACACTGAAGCTTTCTTT
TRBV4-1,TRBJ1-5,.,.,CASSQEAGTRQPQHF,TGCGCCAGCAGCCAAGAGGCGGGCACACGCCAGCCCCAGCATTTT
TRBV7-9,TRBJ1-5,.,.,CASSLGGRRNQPQHF,TGTGCCAGCAGCCTGGGGGGAAGGCGCAATCAGCCCCAGCATTTT
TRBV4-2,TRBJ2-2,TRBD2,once,CASSFNTGTIRFGELFF,TGTGCCAGCAGCTTTAACACCGGGACTATAAGGTTCGGGGAGCTGTTTTTT
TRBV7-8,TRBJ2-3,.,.,CASSLEGPTDTQYF,TGTGCCAGCAGCTTAGAGGGGCCCACAGATACGCAGTATTTT
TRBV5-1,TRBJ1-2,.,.,CASSLVIGGRWGNGYTF,TGCGCCAGCAGCTTGGTTATCGGGGGGCGCTGGGGAAATGGCTACACCTTC
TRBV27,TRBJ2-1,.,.,CASSLSTGPPSDEQFF,TGTGCCAGCAGTTTATCGACAGGACCTCCGAGCGATGAGCAGTTCTTC
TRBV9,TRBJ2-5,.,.,CASSLPQEETQYF,TGTGCCAGCAGTCTCCCCCAGGAAGAGACCCAGTACTTC
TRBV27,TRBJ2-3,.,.,CASRGPGKSTDTQYF,TGTGCCAGCAGAGGTCCCGGGAAAAGCACAGATACGCAGTATTTT
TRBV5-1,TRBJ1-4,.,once,CASSLGRGEKLFF,TGCGCCAGCAGCTTGGGGCGGGGTGAAAAACTGTTTTTT
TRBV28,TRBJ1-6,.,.,CASSLADRDSPLHF,TGTGCCAGCAGTTTAGCGGATCGTGATTCACCCCTCCACTTT
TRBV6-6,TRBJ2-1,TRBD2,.,CASSYFGGGINEQFF,TGTGCCAGCAGTTACTTTGGGGGAGGGATCAATGAGCAGTTCTTC
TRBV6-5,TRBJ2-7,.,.,CASSYGRTELSYEQYF,TGTGCCAGCAGTTACGGTAGGACAGAACTCTCCTACGAGCAGTACTTC
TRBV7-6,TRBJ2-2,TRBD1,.,CASSLDRGGELFF,TGTGCCAGCAGCTTGGACAGGGGCGGGGAGCTGTTTTTT
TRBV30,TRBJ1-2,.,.,CAWSSPPRGYTF,TGTGCCTGGAGTTCCCCGCCTAGGGGCTACACCTTC
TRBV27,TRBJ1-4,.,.,CASSRGEKLFF,TGTGCCAGCAGTAGGGGAGAAAAACTGTTTTTT
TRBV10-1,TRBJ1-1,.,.,CASSESMNTEAFF,TGCGCCAGCAGTGAGTCCATGAACACTGAAGCTTTCTTT
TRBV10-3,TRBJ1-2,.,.,CAISGQNYGYTF,TGTGCCATCAGTGGACAGAACTATGGCTACACCTTC
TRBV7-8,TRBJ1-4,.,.,CASSGRDIRYEKLFF,TGTGCCAGCAGCGGCCGGGACATCCGATATGAAAAACTGTTTTTT
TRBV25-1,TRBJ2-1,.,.,CASSAGGASSYNEQFF,TGTGCCAGCAGCGCTGGGGGGGCTAGCTCCTACAATGAGCAGTTCTTC
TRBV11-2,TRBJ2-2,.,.,CALGTSNTGELFF,TGTGCCCTCGGGACTTCGAACACCGGGGAGCTGTTTTTT
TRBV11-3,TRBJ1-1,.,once,CASSPGRGEMNTEAFF,TGTGCCAGCAGCCCAGGGAGGGGGGAGATGAACACTGAAGCTTTCTTT
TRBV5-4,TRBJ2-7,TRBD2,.,CASTPGTSGYEQYF,TGTGCCAGCACCCCCGGGACTAGCGGGTACGAGCAGTACTTC
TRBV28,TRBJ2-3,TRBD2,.,CASSPTSGKGDTQYF,TGTGCCAGCAGTCCTACTAGCGGGAAGGGAGATACGCAGTATTTT
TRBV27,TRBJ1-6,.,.,CASRLGGLDSPLHF,TGTGCCAGCAGGTTAGGGGGGTTGGATTCACCCCTCCACTTT
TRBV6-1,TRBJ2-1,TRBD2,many,CASSALAGVSGEQFF,TGTGCCAGCAGTGCCTTAGCGGGAGTCAGTGGCGAGCAGTTCTTC